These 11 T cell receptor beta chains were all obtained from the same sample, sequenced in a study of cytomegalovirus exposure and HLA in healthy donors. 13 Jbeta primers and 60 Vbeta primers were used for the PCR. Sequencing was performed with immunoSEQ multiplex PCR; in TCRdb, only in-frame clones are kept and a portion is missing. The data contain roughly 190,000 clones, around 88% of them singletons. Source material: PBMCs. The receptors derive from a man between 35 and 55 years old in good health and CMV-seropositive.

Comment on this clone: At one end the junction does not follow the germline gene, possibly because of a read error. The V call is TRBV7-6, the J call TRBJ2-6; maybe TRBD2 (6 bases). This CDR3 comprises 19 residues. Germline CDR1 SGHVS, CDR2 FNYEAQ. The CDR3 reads CASSLRTDYTLSGASVLTF. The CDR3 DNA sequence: TGTGCCAGCAGCTTAAGGACGGACTATACCCTCTCTGGGGCCAGCGTCCTGACTTTC. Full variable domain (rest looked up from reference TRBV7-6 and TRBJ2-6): GAGVSQSPRYKVTKRGQDVALRCDPISGHVSLYWYRQALGQGPEFLTYFNYEAQQDKSGLPNDRFSAERPEGSISTLTIQRTEQRDSAMYRCASSLRTDYTLSGASVLTFGAGSRLTVL.

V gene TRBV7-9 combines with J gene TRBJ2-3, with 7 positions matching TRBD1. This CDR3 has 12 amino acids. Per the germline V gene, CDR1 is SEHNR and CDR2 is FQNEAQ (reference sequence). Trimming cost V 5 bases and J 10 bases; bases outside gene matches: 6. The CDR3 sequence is CASSQGTVAQYF. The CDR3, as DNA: TGTGCCAGCAGCCAAGGGACAGTCGCGCAGTATTTT.

The CDR3 loop is CASSSSGVTYNEQFF. CDR3 bases: TGCGCCAGCAGCTCTAGCGGGGTTACCTACAATGAGCAGTTCTTC. The chain carries TRBV5-1 and TRBJ2-1, with TRBD2 identical over 9 bases. Losses at the gene ends were 3 bases for V and 2 bases for J; bases not matched to a gene: 3. Germline V gene sequence: CDR1 SGHRS, CDR2 YFSETQ. This CDR3 comprises 15 residues.

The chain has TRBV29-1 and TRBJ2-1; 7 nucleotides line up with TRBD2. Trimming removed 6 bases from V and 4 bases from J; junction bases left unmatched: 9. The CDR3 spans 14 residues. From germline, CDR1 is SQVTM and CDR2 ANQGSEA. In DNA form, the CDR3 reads TGCAGCGTCCTTAGGAGGGGAGGGTACAATGAGCAGTTCTTC. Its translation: CSVLRRGGYNEQFF.

The CDR3 DNA sequence: TGTGCCAGCAGTGATTCTAGTGCTAATGAAAAACTGTTTTTT. Amino acid sequence: CASSDSSANEKLFF. The chain joins TRBV6-1 to TRBJ1-4; D call uncertain. The germline V gene has CDR1 MNHNS and CDR2 SASEGT. The length of the CDR3 is 14 residues. With 3 bases removed from V and 3 bases from J, the gap between germline ends came to 8 bases.

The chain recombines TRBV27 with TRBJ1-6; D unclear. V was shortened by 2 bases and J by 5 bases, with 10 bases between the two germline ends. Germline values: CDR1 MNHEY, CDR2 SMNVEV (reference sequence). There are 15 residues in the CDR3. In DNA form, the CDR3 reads TGTGCCAGCAGTTTAGTCGGAGCGAATAATTCACCCCTCCACTTT. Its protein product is CASSLVGANNSPLHF.

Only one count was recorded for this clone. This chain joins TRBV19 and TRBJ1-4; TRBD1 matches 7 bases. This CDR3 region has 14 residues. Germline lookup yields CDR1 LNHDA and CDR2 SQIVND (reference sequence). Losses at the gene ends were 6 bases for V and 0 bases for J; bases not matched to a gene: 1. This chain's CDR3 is CASRQGPTNEKLFF. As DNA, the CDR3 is TGTGCCAGTAGACAGGGGCCAACTAATGAAAAACTGTTTTTT.

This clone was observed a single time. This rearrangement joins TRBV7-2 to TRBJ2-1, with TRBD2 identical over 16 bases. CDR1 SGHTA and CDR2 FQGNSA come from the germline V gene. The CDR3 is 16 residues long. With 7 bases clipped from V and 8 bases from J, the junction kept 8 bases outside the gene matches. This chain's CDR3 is CASKTGLAGGRDEQFF. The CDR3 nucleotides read TGTGCCAGCAAAACGGGACTAGCGGGAGGGCGGGATGAGCAGTTCTTC.

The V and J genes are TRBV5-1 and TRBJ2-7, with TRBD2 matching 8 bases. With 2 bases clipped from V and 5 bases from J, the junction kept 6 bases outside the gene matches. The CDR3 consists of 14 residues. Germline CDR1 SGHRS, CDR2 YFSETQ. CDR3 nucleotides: TGCGCCAGCAGCTTAAGCGGGAGTATGGACGAGCAGTACTTC. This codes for CASSLSGSMDEQYF. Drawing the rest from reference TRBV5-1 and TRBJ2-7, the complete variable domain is KAGVTQTPRYLIKTRGQQVTLSCSPISGHRSVSWYQQTPGQGLQFLFEYFSETQRNKGNFPGRFSGRQFSNSRSEMNVSTLELGDSALYLCASSLSGSMDEQYFGPGTRLTVT.

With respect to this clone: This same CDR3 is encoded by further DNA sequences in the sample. CDR3 in DNA: TGTGCCAGCAGCGTAGGGTCGGGAGGCACAGATACGCAGTATTTT. Protein sequence: CASSVGSGGTDTQYF. This chain connects TRBV9 to TRBJ2-3; possible D gene TRBD2, 6 bases. The germline V and J ends were trimmed by 0 bases and 1 base, with 9 bases remaining between them. Germline CDR1 reads SGDLS; CDR2 reads YYNGEE. CDR3 length: 15 residues.

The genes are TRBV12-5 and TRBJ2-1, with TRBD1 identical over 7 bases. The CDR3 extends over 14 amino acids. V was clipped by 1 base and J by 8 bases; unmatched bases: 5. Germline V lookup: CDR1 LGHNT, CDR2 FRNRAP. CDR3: CASGLGRRGHEQFF. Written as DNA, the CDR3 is TGTGCTAGTGGTTTGGGACGTAGGGGGCATGAGCAGTTCTTC.